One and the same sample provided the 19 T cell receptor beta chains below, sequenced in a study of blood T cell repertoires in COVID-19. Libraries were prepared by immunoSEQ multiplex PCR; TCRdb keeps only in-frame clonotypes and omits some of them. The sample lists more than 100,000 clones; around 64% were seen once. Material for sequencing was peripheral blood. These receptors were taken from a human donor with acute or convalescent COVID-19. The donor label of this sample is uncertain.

The CDR3 nucleotides read TGTGCTAGTGGTTTTCGCTCCAACCGACAGGTTACCATGAACACTGAAGCTTTCTTT. Encoded protein: CASGFRSNRQVTMNTEAFF. The chain couples TRBV12-5 to TRBJ1-1, with D perhaps matching TRBD1 (6 bases). The V gene's germline CDR1 is LGHNT and CDR2 FRNRAP. This CDR3 region has 19 residues. Trimming removed 3 bases from V and 0 bases from J, with 23 bases in between.

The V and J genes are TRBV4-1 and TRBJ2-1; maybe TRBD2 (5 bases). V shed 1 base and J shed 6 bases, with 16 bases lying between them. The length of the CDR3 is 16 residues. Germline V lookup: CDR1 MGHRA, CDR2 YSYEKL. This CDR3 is CASSQVSGGGVNEQFF. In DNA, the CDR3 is TGCGCCAGCAGCCAAGTCAGCGGAGGTGGGGTCAATGAGCAGTTCTTC.

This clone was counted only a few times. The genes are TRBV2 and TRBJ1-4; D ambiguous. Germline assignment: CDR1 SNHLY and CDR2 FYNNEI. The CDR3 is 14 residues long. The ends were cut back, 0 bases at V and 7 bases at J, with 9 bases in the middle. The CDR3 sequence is CASSEAMAGEKLFF. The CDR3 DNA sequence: TGTGCCAGCAGTGAAGCTATGGCGGGTGAAAAACTGTTTTTT.

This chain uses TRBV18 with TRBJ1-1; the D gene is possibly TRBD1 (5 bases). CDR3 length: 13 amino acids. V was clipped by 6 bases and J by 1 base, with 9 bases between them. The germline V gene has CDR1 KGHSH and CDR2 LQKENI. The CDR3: CASSLDRNTEAFF. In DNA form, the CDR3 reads TGTGCCAGCTCCCTCGACAGGAACACTGAAGCTTTCTTT. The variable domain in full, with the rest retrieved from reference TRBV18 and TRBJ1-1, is NAGVMQNPRHLVRRRGQEARLRCSPMKGHSHVYWYRQLPEEGLKFMVYLQKENIIDESGMPKERFSAEFPKEGPSILRIQQVVRGDSAAYFCASSLDRNTEAFFGQGTRLTVV.

The CDR3 region is CASSDRIGTDYGYTF. CDR3 in DNA: TGTGCCAGCAGCGACAGAATTGGGACAGACTATGGCTACACCTTC. The chain combines TRBV6-5 with TRBJ1-2; 7 bases match TRBD1. The V gene end was trimmed by 6 bases and the J gene end by 3 bases; junction bases not matched to a gene: 10. CDR3 length equals 15 residues. From germline, CDR1 is MNHEY and CDR2 SVGAGI.

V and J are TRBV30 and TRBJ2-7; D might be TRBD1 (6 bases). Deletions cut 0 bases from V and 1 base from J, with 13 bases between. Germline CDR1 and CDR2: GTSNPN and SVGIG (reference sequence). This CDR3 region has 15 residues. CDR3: CAWSVQEGVSYEQYF. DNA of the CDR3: TGTGCCTGGAGTGTACAAGAGGGGGTTTCCTACGAGCAGTACTTC.

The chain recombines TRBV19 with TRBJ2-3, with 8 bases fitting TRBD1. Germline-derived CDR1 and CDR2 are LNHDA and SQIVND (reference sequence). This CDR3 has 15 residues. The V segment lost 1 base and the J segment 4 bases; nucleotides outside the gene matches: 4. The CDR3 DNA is TGTGCCAGTAGTATAGTGCCAGGGGGCCCAGATACGCAGTATTTT. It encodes CASSIVPGGPDTQYF.

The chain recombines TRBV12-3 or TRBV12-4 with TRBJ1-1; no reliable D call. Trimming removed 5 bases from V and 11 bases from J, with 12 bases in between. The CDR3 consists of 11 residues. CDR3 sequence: CASSRGMEAFF. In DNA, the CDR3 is TGTGCCAGCAGTAGAGGGATGGAGGCTTTCTTT.

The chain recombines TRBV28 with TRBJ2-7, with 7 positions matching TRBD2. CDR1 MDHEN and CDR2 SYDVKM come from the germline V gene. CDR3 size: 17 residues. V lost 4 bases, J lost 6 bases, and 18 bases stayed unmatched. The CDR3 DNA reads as TGTGCCAGCAGTTCGCGCGGGAGCCGAGCCGGGTGGTTCGAGCAGTACGTC. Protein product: CASSSRGSRAGWFEQYV.

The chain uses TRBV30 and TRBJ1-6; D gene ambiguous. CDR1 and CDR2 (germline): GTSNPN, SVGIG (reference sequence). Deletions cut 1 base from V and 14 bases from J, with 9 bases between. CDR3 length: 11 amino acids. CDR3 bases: TGTGCCTGGAGTGCGGGATTAGCCCTCCACTTT. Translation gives CAWSAGLALHF.

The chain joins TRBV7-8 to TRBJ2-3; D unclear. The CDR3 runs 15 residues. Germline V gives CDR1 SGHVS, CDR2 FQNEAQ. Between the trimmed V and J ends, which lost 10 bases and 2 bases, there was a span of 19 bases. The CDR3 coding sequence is TGTGCCATAATACTCCGTGTGGAGAACACAGATACGCAGTATTTT. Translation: CAIILRVENTDTQYF.

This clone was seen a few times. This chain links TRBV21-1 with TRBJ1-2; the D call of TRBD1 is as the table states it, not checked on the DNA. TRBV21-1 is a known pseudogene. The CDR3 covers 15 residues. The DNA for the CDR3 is TGTGCCAGCAGCAAAGAGGGGACAGGGACCTATGGCTACACCTTC. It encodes CASSKEGTGTYGYTF.

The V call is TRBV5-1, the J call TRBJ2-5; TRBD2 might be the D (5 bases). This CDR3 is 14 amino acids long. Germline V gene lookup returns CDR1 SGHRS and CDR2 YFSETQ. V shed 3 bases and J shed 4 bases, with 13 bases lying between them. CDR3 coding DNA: TGCGCCAGCAGCTGGGCCGCCCTAGCAGAGACCCAGTACTTC. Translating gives CASSWAALAETQYF.

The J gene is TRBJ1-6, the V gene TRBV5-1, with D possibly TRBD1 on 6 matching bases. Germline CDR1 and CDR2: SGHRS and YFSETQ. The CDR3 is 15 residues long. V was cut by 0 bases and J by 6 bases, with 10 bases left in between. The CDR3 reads CASSLVTGINSPLHF. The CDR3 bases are TGCGCCAGCAGCTTGGTAACAGGGATTAATTCACCCCTCCACTTT.

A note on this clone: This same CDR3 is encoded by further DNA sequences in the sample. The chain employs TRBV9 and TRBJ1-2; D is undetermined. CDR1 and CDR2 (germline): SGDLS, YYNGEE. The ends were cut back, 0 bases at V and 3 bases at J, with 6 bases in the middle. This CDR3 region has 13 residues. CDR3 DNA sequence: TGTGCCAGCAGCGTAGGTGGAGACTATGGCTACACCTTC. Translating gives CASSVGGDYGYTF.

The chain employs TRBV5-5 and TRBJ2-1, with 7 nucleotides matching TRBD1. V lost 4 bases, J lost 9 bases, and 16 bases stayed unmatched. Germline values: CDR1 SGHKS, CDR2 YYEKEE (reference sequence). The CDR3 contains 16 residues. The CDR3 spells CASSAPTGPPYVEQFF. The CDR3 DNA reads TGTGCCAGCAGCGCGCCGACAGGGCCTCCTTACGTTGAGCAGTTCTTC.

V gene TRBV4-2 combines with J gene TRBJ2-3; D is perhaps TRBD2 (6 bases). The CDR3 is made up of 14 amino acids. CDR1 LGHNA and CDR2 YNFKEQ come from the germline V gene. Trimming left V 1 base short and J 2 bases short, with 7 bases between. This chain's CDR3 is CASSQGGVTDTQYF. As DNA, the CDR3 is TGTGCCAGCAGCCAAGGCGGGGTCACAGATACGCAGTATTTT.

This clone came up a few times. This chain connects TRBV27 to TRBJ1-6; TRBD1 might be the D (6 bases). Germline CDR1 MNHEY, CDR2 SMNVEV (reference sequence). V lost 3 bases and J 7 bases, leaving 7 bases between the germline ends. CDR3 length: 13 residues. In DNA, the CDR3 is TGTGCCAGCAGTTTCAGGGGAAATTCACCCCTCCACTTT. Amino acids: CASSFRGNSPLHF.

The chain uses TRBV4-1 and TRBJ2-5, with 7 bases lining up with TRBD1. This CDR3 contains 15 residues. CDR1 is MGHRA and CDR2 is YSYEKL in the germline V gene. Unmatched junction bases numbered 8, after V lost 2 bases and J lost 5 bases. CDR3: CASSQLQGIGETQYF. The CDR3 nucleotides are TGCGCCAGCAGCCAACTACAGGGGATAGGGGAGACCCAGTACTTC.